Presented here are 3 T cell receptor beta chains from one specimen sequenced in a study of patients and donors after allogeneic stem cell transplantation. One entry per CDR3 protein, called by TCRdb with MiXCR from the RT-PCR reads. The sample holds some 230,000 distinct CDR3 sequences, about 14% seen once. The sample was blood, either unsorted or a sorted T cell fraction (not recorded which). These receptor sequences come from a human donor who was either an allogeneic HSCT recipient or a stem cell or donor lymphocyte infusion donor (not recorded which). It is not recorded whose cells these are; they may come from a transplant donor.

The sample holds many counts of this clonotype. This rearrangement joins TRBV4-2 to TRBJ1-1, with TRBD1 identical over 9 bases. Losses at the gene ends were 0 bases for V and 11 bases for J; bases not matched to a gene: 4. The CDR3 has 13 residues. Germline loops: CDR1 LGHNA, CDR2 YNFKEQ. The CDR3 nucleotides read TGTGCCAGCAGCCAAGACGACAGGGGGAAGGCTTTCTTT. Protein sequence: CASSQDDRGKAFF.

The chain has TRBV28 and TRBJ2-2; unclear D gene. V lost 7 bases to trimming and J lost 2 bases, with 14 bases between them. The germline V gene encodes CDR1 MDHEN and CDR2 SYDVKM. The CDR3 runs 15 residues. The CDR3 coding sequence is TGTGCCAGCAAGTCGGTAGACGCTAACACCGGGGAGCTGTTTTTT. Translating it yields CASKSVDANTGELFF. Filled out from reference TRBV28 and TRBJ2-2, the complete variable domain reads DVKVTQSSRYLVKRTGEKVFLECVQDMDHENMFWYRQDPGLGLRLIYFSYDVKMKEKGDIPEGYSVSREKKERFSLILESASTNQTSMYLCASKSVDANTGELFFGEGSRLTVL.

A few counts support this clonotype. The chain carries TRBV5-6 and TRBJ2-3; D uncertain. V lost 2 bases and J lost 4, with 11 bases in between. CDR3 length: 14 amino acids. CDR1 SGHDT and CDR2 YYEEEE come from the germline V gene. This CDR3 reads CASSFLTTPDTQYF. The CDR3 DNA reads as TGTGCCAGCAGCTTCCTGACCACCCCAGATACGCAGTATTTT.